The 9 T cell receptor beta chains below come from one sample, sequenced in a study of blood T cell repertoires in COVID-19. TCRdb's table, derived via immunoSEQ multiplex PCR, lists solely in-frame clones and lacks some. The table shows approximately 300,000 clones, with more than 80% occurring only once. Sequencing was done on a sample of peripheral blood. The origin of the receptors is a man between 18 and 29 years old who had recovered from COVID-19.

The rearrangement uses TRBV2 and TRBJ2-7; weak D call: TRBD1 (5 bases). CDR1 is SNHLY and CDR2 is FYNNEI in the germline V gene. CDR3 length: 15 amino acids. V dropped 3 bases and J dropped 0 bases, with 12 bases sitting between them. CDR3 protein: CASSDELGDSYEQYF. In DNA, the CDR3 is TGTGCCAGCAGTGATGAGTTAGGGGACTCCTACGAGCAGTACTTC. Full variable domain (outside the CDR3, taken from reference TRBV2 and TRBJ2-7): EPEVTQTPSHQVTQMGQEVILRCVPISNHLYFYWYRQILGQKVEFLVSFYNNEISEKSEIFDDQFSVERPDGSNFTLKIRSTKLEDSAMYFCASSDELGDSYEQYFGPGTRLTVT.

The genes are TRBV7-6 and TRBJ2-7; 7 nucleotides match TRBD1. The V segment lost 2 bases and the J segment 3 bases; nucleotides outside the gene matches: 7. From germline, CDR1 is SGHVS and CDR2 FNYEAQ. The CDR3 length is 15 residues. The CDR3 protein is CASSLSPGTDYEQYF. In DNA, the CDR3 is TGTGCCAGCAGCTTAAGTCCCGGGACAGACTACGAGCAGTACTTC.

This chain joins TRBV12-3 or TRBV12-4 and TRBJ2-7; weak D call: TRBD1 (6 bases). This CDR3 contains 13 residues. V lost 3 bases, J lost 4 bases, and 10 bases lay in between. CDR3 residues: CASSLRDIYEQYF. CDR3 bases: TGTGCCAGCAGTTTGAGGGACATTTACGAGCAGTACTTC.

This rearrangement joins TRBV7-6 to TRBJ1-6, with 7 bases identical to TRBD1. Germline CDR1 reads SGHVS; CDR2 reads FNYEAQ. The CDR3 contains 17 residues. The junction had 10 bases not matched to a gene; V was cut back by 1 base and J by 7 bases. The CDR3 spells CASSLEQGEFGNSPLHF. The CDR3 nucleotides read TGTGCCAGCAGCTTAGAGCAGGGGGAGTTTGGGAATTCACCCCTCCACTTT.

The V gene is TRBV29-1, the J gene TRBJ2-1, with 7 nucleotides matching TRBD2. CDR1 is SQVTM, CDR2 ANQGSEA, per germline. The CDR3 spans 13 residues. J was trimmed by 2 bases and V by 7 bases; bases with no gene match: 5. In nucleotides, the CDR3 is TGCAGCGGGGAGGGTGGGACCTACAATGAGCAGTTCTTC. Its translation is CSGEGGTYNEQFF.

DNA for the CDR3: TGTGCCAGCAGTTTGTTGGGAGGGGGGCTAGGAGAGACCCAGTACTTC. Translating it yields CASSLLGGGLGETQYF. The genes are TRBV27 and TRBJ2-5, with TRBD2 as a possible D gene (7 bases). Germline-derived CDR1 and CDR2 are MNHEY and SMNVEV (reference sequence). This CDR3 has 16 amino acids. Trimming took 3 bases from V and 4 from J, leaving 18 bases between them.

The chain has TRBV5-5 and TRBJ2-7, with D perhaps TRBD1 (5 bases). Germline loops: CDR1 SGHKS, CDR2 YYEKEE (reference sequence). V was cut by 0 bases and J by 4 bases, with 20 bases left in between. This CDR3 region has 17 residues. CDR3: CASSLESGRVTLYEQYF. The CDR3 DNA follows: TGTGCCAGCAGCTTGGAAAGTGGCAGGGTAACATTATACGAGCAGTACTTC.

The CDR3 nucleotides read TGTGCCAGCTTTAGGGGACTAGCGGGGGCTTACTCCTACAATGAGCAGTTCTTC. This sequence encodes CASFRGLAGAYSYNEQFF. The V and J genes are TRBV2 and TRBJ2-1; TRBD2 matches 14 bases. CDR3 length: 18 residues. Trimming at V came to 8 bases and at J to 0 bases, leaving 9 bases not matched to a gene. The V gene's germline CDR1 is SNHLY and CDR2 FYNNEI.

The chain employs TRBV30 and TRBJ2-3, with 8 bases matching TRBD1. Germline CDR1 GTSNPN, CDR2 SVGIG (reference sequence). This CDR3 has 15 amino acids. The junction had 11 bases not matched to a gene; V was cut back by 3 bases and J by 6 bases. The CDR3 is CAWREGQAEWDTQYF. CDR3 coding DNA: TGTGCCTGGAGGGAGGGACAGGCCGAGTGGGATACGCAGTATTTT.